This TCR beta chain was found in a study of cytomegalovirus exposure and HLA in healthy donors. Study information: It was reported in a later analysis that the same platform had been used for the roughly 110 validation repertoires as for the approximately 700 first-cohort repertoires.

Study outcomes and limitations: Cytomegalovirus-associated status was assigned to 164 TCR beta chains. Reports showed the classifier diagnosing cytomegalovirus status with high specificity and sensitivity.

Germline CDR1 SGHVS, CDR2 FNYEAQ. V lost 1 base to trimming and J lost 7 bases, with 13 bases between them. The CDR3 sequence is 15 residues long. About this clone itself: Its antigen remains unidentified.

Profiled with immunoSEQ multiplex PCR; TCRdb holds only in-frame clones, not every one. The sample gives under 150,000 clones, just under 85% of which show up once; roughly 1.4% is in the top ten. V usage is TRBV7-6 and J usage is TRBJ1-4; D not resolved. Sequenced input: PBMCs. The receptor comes from a woman under 40 in good health and CMV-seronegative. CDR3 in amino acids: CASSLVSAAGEKLFF. The CDR3, as DNA: TGTGCCAGCAGCTTAGTTTCTGCCGCCGGTGAAAAACTGTTTTTT.